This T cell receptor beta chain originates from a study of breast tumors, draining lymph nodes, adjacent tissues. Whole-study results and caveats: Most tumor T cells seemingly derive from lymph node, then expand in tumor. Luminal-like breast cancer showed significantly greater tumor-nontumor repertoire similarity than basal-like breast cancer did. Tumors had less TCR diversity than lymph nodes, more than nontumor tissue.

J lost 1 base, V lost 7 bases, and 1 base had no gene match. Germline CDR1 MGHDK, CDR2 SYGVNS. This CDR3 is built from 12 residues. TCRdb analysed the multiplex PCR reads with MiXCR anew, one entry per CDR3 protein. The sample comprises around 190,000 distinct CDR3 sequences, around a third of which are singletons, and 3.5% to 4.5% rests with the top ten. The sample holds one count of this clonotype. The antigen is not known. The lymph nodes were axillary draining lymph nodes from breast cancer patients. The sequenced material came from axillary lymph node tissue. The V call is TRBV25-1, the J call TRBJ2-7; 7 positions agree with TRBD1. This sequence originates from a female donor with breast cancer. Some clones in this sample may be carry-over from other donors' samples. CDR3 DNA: TGTGCCAGCATGGACAGGTCCTACGAGCAGTACTTC. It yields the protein CASMDRSYEQYF.